The table lists the clone carrying this T cell receptor beta chain with many counts. What it recognizes is unknown. The source of the sample is a study of HIV-infected patients and healthy controls. General observations from the study: Healthy control repertoires had roughly threefold more distinct CDR3s than untreated HIV+ repertoires, and higher Shannon diversity.

CDR3 length: 15 amino acids. The germline V and J ends were trimmed by 5 bases and 2 bases, with 13 bases remaining between them. Germline assignment: CDR1 LNHDA and CDR2 SQIVND (reference sequence). Antiretroviral therapy had run roughly three months, about 14 weeks, before follow-up blood collection. Whole blood was used without fractionation, so all unsorted peripheral T cells were included. Reverse transcription used 450 to 550 ng RNA and constant-region primers for alpha and beta. Separate chain-specific third strand synthesis with multiplexing indices produced the alpha and beta libraries. All rearrangements within a chain used one primer pair; cDNA molecules carried barcodes. A 12-nucleotide barcode per molecule came from two concatenated random hexamers added pre-amplification. The library got P5 and P7 elements plus a second index, then an approximately 23-cycle PCR. A single record per CDR3 protein comes from TCRdb applying MiXCR to the 5' RACE reads. The sample shows roughly 15,000 distinct CDR3 sequences, about 12% of them seen only once.

This TCR derives from an adult with HIV infection. The donor label of this sample is uncertain. The gene calls are TRBV19 and TRBJ1-5; weak D call: TRBD1 (6 bases). This specimen consisted of blood, obtained during antiretroviral therapy. The CDR3 DNA reads as TGTGCCAGTAGTTTGGGGGGGCCCGGCAATCAGCCCCAGCATTTT. Its translation: CASSLGGPGNQPQHF.